One sample yielded the 2 T cell receptor beta chains listed below, sequenced in a study of CD8+ T cells in alopecia areata. From alopecia areata patients, lesional scalp punch biopsies and peripheral blood were collected. cDNA reverse transcribed from extracted RNA served as the sequencing template. Some clones are missing from TCRdb's copy, which holds only in-frame ones; the method was immunoSEQ multiplex PCR. The repertoire holds about 11,000 clones, with approximately 60% as singletons. Sequenced input: skin. All receptors come from a human donor with alopecia areata.

This sequence joins TRBV29-1 and TRBJ2-3; no clear D gene. The CDR3 spans 11 residues. The germline gives CDR1 SQVTM, CDR2 ANQGSEA. V was cut by 8 bases and J by 5 bases, with 11 bases left in between. The CDR3 DNA sequence: TGCAGCATCGGACGCGGAGATACGCAGTATTTT. Translated: CSIGRGDTQYF.

The chain combines TRBV28 with TRBJ2-7; 7 bases agree with TRBD1. The CDR3 runs 14 residues. J was trimmed by 3 bases and V by 2 bases; bases with no gene match: 4. CDR1 MDHEN and CDR2 SYDVKM come from the germline V gene. CDR3: CASSLRTGSYEQYF. The CDR3 DNA sequence: TGTGCCAGCAGTTTAAGGACAGGAAGCTACGAGCAGTACTTC.